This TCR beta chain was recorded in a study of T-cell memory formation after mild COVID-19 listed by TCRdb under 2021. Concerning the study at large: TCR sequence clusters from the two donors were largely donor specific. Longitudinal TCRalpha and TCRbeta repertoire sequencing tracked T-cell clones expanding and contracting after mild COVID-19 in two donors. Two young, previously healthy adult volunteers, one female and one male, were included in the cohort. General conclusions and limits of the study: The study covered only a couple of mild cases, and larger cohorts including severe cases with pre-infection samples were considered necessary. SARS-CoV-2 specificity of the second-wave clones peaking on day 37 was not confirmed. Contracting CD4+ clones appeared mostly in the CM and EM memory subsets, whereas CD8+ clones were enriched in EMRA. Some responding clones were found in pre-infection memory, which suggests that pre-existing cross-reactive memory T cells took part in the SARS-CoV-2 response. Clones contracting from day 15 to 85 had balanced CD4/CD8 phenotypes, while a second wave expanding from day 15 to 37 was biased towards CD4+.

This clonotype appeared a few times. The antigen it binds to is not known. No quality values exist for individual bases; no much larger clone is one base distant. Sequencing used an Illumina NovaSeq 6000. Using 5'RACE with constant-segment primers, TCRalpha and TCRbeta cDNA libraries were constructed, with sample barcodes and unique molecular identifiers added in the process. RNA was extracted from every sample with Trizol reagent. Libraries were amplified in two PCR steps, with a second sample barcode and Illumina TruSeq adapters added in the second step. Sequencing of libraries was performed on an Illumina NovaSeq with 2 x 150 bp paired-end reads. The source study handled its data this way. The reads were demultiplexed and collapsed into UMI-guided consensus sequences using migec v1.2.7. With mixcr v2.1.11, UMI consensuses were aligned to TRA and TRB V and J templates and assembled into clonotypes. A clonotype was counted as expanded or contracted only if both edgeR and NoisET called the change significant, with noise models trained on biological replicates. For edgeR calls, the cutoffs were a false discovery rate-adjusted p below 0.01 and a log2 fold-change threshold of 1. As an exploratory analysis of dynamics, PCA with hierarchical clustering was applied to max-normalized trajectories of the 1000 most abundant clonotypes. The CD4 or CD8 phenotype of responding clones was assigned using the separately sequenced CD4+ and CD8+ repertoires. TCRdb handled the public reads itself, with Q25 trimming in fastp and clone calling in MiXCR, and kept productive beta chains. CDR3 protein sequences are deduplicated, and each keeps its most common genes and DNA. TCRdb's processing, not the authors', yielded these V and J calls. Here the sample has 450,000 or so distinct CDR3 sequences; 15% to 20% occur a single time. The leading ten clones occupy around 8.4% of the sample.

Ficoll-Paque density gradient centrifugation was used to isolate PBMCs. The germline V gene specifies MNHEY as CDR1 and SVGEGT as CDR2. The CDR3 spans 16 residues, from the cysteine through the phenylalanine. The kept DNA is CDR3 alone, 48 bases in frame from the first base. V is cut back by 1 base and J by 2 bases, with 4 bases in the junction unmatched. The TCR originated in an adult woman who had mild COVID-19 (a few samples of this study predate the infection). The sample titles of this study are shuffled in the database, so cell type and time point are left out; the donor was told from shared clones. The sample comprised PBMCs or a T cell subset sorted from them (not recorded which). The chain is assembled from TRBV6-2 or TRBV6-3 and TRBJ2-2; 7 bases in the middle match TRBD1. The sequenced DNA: TGTGCCAGCAGTTACTTGGACAGGTTTAACACCGGGGAGCTGTTTTTT. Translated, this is CASSYLDRFNTGELFF.